This TCR beta chain was documented in a study of OX40 agonist ivuxolimab in advanced cancers. Study at large: Participants averaged roughly 57 years of age (range about 23 to 79) and were roughly 83% male. The study reported partial responses in three patients: one hepatocellular carcinoma, two cutaneous melanoma. Study observations and caveats: Expanded clones belonging to CD8+ T cells outnumbered, on average, those of CD4+.

TCRdb's copy holds only in-frame clones and misses some; the assay was immunoSEQ multiplex PCR. This table has more than 95,000 clones, about 91% appearing once. Comment on this clone: The antigen remains unidentified.

There are 13 residues in the CDR3. Looked up from germline, CDR1 is SEHNR and CDR2 is FQNEAQ (reference sequence). V gave up 3 bases and J gave up 3 bases, with 6 bases separating them. The chain has TRBV7-9 and TRBJ2-1, with D unresolved. The sequencing here drew on CD4+ or CD8+ T cells sorted from blood, taken in a trial of the OX40 agonist ivuxolimab. The source of this sequence is an adult with an advanced solid tumor such as melanoma, head and neck, liver or kidney cancer. This CDR3 is CASSFGDYNEQFF. CDR3 in DNA: TGTGCCAGCAGCTTTGGGGACTACAATGAGCAGTTCTTC.